This T cell receptor (beta chain) was observed in a study of blood T cell repertoires in COVID-19. In the study overall: Nucleic acid was either cDNA or gDNA, and it came from T cells, B-cell-depleted T cells, or PBMCs.

Profiling relied on immunoSEQ multiplex PCR, and the TCRdb table lists in-frame clones only, not all of them. The repertoire holds some 240,000 clones, with 80% to 90% as singletons. This clone was seen once. Trimming cost V 7 bases and J 5 bases, with 14 bases left between them. CDR3 length equals 13 residues. From germline, CDR1 is MDHEN and CDR2 SYDVKM. The chain carries TRBV28 and TRBJ1-2; no firm D call. The sequencing sample was made of peripheral blood. This sequence was found in a woman aged 40 to 55 who had recovered from COVID-19. The CDR3 DNA sequence: TGTGCCAGCACCGGATTAGGGAGTTATGGCTACACCTTC. Amino acids: CASTGLGSYGYTF.